A selection of T cell receptor beta chains follows, all from one sample in a study of CD8+ T cells in alopecia areata. TCRdb's table, derived via immunoSEQ multiplex PCR, lists solely in-frame clones and lacks some. The profile covers 200,000 to 250,000 clones, with 64% appearing a single time and around 4.2% taken by the ten largest. Here the sequenced sample was CD4+ T cells sorted from blood, taken at week 4, from a patient treated with tofacitinib. These receptors came from a human donor with alopecia areata. The CDR3 runs from the conserved cysteine through the conserved F or W. The D gene is left open where the match is weak. Clone sizes are given selectively: once, few, many, or a class where the clone is expanded.

. | TRBJ2-2 | . | TRBV7-2 | CASSPIWNTGELFF | TGTGCCAGCAGCCCCATTTGGAACACCGGGGAGCTGTTTTTT
. | TRBJ2-5 | once | TRBV7-2 | CASSGRGFQETQYF | TGTGCCAGCAGTGGCAGGGGTTTCCAAGAGACCCAGTACTTC
TRBD2 | TRBJ2-3 | few | TRBV5-1 | CASKGLAGASTDTQYF | TGCGCCAGTAAGGGACTAGCGGGAGCCTCGACAGATACGCAGTATTTT
. | TRBJ2-3 | few | TRBV7-2 | CASSWSGSTDTQYF | TGTGCCAGCAGCTGGTCCGGGTCCACAGATACGCAGTATTTT
. | TRBJ1-2 | . | TRBV5-1 | CASSLDPIGGYTF | TGCGCCAGCAGCTTGGACCCTATCGGCGGCTACACCTTC
. | TRBJ1-1 | . | TRBV5-1 | CASSYGGQSEAFF | TGCGCCAGCAGCTACGGCGGCCAATCTGAAGCTTTCTTT
TRBD1 | TRBJ2-7 | . | TRBV13 | CASSYRDRAYEQYF | TGTGCCAGCAGCTACCGGGACAGAGCATACGAGCAGTACTTC
. | TRBJ2-6 | few | TRBV30 | CAWSVPRTPGANVLTF | TGTGCCTGGAGTGTCCCTCGGACACCTGGGGCCAACGTCCTGACTTTC
. | TRBJ2-2 | . | TRBV9 | CASSAQTGELFF | TGTGCCAGCAGCGCCCAAACCGGGGAGCTGTTTTTT
TRBD1 | TRBJ2-5 | once | TRBV7-2 | CASSRDRQETQYF | TGTGCCAGCAGCCGGGACAGACAAGAGACCCAGTACTTC
. | TRBJ2-5 | few | TRBV2 | CASLKEGALGETQYF | TGTGCCAGCCTGAAGGAGGGGGCGTTGGGAGAGACCCAGTACTTC
. | TRBJ2-7 | . | TRBV6-5 | CASSYGGAIAYEQYF | TGTGCCAGCAGTTACGGGGGGGCAATCGCCTACGAGCAGTACTTC
. | TRBJ2-1 | . | TRBV6-5 | CASSRPGEQFF | TGTGCCAGCAGCCGGCCGGGTGAGCAGTTCTTC
. | TRBJ2-1 | few | TRBV29-1 | CSVEKGLGQFF | TGCAGCGTTGAAAAGGGACTTGGACAGTTCTTC
TRBD2 | TRBJ2-7 | . | TRBV5-4 | CASSSGLAGGYEQYF | TGTGCCAGCAGCTCAGGACTAGCGGGGGGCTACGAGCAGTACTTC
. | TRBJ2-5 | . | TRBV5-1 | CASSLSLAEETQYF | TGCGCCAGCAGCTTGAGTCTAGCTGAGGAGACCCAGTACTTC
TRBD1 | TRBJ2-2 | . | TRBV6-5 | CASRTGQTNTGELFF | TGTGCCAGCAGAACGGGACAGACGAACACCGGGGAGCTGTTTTTT
. | TRBJ1-5 | . | TRBV10-2 | CASSDWEGQPQHF | TGCGCCAGCAGTGACTGGGAAGGCCAGCCCCAGCATTTT
TRBD2 | TRBJ2-7 | . | TRBV9 | CASSVGPGGYEQYF | TGTGCCAGCAGCGTAGGCCCGGGGGGCTACGAGCAGTACTTC
. | TRBJ2-1 | few | TRBV6-5 | CASSERGSTLNEQFF | TGTGCCAGCAGCGAGAGGGGGTCCACACTCAATGAGCAGTTCTTC
. | TRBJ1-6 | . | TRBV7-2 | CASSLQGRNSPLHF | TGTGCCAGCAGCTTACAAGGGCGCAATTCACCCCTCCACTTT
TRBD2 | TRBJ2-1 | few | TRBV19 | CASSTRGGGALGEQFF | TGTGCCAGTAGTACAAGGGGCGGGGGGGCCCTAGGCGAGCAGTTCTTC
TRBD2 | TRBJ2-1 | few | TRBV9 | CASSPLGGMEGQFF | TGTGCCAGCAGCCCATTGGGGGGGATGGAGGGGCAGTTCTTC